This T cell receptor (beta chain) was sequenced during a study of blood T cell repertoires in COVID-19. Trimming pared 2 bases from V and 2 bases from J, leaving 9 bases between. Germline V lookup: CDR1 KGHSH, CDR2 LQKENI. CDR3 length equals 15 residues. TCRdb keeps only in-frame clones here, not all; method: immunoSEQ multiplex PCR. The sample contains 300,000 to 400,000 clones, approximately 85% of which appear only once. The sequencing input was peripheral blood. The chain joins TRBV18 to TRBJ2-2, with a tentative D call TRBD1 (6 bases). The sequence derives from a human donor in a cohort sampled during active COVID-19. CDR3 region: CASSPVQGNTGELFF. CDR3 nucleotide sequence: TGTGCCAGCTCACCAGTACAGGGTAACACCGGGGAGCTGTTTTTT.